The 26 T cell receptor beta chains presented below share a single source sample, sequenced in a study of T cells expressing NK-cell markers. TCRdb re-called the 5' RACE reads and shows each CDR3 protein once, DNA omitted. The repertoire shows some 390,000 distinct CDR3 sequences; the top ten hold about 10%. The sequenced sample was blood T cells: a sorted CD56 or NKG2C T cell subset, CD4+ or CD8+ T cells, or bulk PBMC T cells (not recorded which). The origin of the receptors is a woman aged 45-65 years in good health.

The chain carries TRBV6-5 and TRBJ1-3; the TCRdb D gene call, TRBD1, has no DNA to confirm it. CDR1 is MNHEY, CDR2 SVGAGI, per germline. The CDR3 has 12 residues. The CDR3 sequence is CASMTGPNTIYF.

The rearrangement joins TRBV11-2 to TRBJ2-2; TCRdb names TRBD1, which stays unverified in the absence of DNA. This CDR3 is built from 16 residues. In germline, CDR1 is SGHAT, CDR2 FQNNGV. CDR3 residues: CASRTRQGASPGELFF.

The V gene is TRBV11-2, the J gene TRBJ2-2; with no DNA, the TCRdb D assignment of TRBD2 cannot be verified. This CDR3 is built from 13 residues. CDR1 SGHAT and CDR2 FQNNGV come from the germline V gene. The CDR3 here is CASRDYHTGELFF.

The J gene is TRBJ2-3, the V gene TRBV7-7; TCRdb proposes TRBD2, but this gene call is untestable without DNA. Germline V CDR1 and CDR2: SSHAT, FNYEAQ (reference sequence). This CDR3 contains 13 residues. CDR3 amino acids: CASSSTSGTTQYF.

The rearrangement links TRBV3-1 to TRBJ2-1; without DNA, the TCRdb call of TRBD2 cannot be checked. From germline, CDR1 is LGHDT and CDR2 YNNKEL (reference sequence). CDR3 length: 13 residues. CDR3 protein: CASSLPDTSEQFF.

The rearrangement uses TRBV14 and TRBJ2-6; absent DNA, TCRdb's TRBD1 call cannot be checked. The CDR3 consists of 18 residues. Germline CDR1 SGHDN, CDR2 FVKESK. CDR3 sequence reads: CASSPPRGASSGANVLTF.

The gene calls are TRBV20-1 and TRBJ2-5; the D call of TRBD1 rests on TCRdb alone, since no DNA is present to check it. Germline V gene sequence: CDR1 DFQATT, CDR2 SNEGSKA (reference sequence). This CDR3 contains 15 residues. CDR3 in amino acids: CSVRLGGTVQETQYF.

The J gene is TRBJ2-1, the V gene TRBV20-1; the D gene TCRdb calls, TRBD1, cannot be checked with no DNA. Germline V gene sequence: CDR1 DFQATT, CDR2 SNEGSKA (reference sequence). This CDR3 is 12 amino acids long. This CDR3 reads CSFHNEGNEQFF.

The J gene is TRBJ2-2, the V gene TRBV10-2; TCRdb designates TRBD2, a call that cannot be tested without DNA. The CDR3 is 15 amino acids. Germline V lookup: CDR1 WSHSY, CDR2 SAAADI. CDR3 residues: CASSPGLAGTGELFF.

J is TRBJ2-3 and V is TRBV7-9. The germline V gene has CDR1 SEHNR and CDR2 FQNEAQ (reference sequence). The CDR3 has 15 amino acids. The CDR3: CASLSAVQRWDTQYF.

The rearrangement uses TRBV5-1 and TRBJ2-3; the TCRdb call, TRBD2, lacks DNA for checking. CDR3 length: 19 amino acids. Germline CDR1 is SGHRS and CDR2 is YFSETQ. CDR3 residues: CASSFSPEVAAAGTDTQYF.

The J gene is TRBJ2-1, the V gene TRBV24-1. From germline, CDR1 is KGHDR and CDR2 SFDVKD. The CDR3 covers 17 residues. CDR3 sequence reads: CATSDLLFPSGWDEQFF.

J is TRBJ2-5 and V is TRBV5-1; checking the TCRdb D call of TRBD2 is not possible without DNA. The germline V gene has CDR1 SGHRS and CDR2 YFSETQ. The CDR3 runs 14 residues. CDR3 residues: CASSSSGSLETQYF.

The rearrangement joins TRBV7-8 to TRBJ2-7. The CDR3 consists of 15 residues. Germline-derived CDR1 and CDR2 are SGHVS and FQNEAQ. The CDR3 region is CASSLGDGGSYEQYF.

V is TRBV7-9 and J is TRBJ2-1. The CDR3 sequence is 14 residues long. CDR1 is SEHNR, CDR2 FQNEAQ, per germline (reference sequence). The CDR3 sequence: CASSVGGRGNEQFF.

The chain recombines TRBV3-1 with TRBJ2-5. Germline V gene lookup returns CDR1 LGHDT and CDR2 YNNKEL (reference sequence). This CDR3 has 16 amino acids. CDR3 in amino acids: CASSQDFSWEEETQYF.

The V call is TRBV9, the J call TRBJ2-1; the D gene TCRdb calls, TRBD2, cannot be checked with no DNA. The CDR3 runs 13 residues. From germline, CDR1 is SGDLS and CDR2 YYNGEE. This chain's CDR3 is CASSVRLEGVQFF.

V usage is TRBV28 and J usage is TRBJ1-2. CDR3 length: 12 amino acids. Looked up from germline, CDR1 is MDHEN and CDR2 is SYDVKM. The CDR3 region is CASSLGNYGYTF.

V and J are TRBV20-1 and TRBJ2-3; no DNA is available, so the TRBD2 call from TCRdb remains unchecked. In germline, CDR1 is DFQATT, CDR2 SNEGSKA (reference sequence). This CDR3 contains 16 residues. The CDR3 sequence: CSARGGRRRFGDTQYF.

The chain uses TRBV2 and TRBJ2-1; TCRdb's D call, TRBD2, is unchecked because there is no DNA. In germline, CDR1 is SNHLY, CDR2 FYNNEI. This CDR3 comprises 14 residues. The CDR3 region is CASSGREGTNEQFF.

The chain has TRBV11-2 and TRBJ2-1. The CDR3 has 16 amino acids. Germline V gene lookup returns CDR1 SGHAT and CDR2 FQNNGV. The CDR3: CASSQTNFGAYNEQFF. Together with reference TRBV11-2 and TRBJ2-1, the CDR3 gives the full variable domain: EAGVAQSPRYKIIEKRQSVAFWCNPISGHATLYWYQQILGQGPKLLIQFQNNGVVDDSQLPKDRFSAERLKGVDSTLKIQPAKLEDSAVYLCASSQTNFGAYNEQFFGPGTRLTVL.

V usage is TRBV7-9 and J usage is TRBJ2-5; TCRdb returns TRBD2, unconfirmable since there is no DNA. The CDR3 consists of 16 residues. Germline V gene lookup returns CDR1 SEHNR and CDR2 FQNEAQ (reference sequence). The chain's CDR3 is CASSPMLTSGGRTQYF.

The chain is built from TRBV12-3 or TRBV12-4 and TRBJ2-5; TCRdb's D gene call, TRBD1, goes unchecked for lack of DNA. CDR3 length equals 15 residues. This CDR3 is CASRWAGGGQETQYF.

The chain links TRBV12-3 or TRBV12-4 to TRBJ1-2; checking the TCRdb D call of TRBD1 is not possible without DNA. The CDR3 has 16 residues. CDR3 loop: CASSAVIGTVNRGYTF.

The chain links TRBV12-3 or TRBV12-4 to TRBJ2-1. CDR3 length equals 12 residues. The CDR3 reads CASSWLYNEQFF.

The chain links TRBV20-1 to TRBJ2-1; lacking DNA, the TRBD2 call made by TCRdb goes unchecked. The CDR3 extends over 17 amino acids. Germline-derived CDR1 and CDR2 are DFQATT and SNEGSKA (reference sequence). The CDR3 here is CSAVPGLAGGPGVEQIF.